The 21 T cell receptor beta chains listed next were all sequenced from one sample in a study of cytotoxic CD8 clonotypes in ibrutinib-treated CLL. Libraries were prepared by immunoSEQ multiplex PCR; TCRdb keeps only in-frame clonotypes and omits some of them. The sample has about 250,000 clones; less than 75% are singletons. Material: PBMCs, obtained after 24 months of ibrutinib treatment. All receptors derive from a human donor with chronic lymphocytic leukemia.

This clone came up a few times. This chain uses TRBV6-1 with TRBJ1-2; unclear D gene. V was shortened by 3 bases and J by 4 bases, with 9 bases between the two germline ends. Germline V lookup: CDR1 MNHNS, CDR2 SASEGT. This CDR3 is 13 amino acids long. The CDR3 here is CASSDARLYGYTF. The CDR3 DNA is TGTGCCAGCAGTGACGCCAGGCTCTATGGCTACACCTTC.

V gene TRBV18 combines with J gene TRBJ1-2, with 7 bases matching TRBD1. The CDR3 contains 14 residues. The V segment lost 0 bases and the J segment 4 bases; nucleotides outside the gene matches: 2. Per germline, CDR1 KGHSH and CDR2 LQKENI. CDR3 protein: CASSPPGTVYGYTF. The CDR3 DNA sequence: TGTGCCAGCTCACCACCCGGGACAGTCTATGGCTACACCTTC.

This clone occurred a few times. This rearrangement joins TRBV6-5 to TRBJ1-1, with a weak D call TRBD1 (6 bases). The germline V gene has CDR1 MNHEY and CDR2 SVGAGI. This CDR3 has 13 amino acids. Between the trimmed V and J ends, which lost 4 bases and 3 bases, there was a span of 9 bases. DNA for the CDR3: TGTGCCAGCAGTTTACAGGGTGACACTGAAGCTTTCTTT. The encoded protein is CASSLQGDTEAFF.

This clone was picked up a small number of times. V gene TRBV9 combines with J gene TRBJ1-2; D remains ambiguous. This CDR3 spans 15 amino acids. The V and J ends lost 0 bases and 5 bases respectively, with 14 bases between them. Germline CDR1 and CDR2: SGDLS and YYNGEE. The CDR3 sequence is CASSVGPAGSYGYTF. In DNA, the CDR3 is TGTGCCAGCAGCGTAGGACCCGCAGGAAGTTATGGCTACACCTTC.

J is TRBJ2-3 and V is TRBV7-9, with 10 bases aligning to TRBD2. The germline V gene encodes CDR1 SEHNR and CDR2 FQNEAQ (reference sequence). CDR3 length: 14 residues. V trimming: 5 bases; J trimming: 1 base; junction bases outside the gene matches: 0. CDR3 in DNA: TGTGCCAGCAGCGGGACTAGCGGCACAGATACGCAGTATTTT. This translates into CASSGTSGTDTQYF.

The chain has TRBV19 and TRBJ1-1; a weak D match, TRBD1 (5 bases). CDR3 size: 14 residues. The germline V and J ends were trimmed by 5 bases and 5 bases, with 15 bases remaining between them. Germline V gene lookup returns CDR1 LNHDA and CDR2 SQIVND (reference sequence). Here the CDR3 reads CASSPLGQRTEAFF. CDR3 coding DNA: TGTGCCAGTAGTCCCCTGGGGCAGAGGACTGAAGCTTTCTTT.

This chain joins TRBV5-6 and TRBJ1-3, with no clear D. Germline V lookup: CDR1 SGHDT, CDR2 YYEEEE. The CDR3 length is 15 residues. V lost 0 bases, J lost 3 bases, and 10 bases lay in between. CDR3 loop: CASSLGSRGGNTIYF. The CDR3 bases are TGTGCCAGCAGCTTGGGTTCAAGAGGTGGAAACACCATATATTTT.

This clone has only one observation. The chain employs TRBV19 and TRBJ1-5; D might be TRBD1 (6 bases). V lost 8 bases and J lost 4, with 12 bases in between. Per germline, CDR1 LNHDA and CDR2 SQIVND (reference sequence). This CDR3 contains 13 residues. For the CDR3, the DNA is TGTGCCAGTGCAGACAGGCCGAATCAGCCCCAGCATTTT. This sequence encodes CASADRPNQPQHF.

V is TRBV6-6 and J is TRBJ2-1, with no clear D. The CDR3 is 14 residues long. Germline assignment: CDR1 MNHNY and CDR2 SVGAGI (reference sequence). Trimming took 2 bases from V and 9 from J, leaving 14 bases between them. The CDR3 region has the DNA TGTGCCAGCAGTTACGAAGGCGACACCATTGAGCAGTTCTTC. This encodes CASSYEGDTIEQFF.

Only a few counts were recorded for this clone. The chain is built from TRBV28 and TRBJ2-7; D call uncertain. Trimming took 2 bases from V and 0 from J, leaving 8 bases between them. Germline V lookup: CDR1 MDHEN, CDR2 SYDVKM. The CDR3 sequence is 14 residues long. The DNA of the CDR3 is TGTGCCAGCAGTTTAGACCCTTCCTCCTACGAGCAGTACTTC. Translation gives CASSLDPSSYEQYF. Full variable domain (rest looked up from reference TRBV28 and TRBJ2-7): DVKVTQSSRYLVKRTGEKVFLECVQDMDHENMFWYRQDPGLGLRLIYFSYDVKMKEKGDIPEGYSVSREKKERFSLILESASTNQTSMYLCASSLDPSSYEQYFGPGTRLTVT.

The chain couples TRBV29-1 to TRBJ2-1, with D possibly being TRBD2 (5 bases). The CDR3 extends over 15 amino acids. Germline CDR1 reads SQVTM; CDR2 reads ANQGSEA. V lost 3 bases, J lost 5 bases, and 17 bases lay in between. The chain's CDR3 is CSVDAAGPINNEQFF. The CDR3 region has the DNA TGCAGCGTTGATGCGGCGGGCCCGATAAACAATGAGCAGTTCTTC.

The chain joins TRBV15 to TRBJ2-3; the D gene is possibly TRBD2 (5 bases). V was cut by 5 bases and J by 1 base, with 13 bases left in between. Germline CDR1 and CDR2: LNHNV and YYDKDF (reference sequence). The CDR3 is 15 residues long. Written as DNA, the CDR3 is TGTGCCACCAGCGGCCGAGCGGCCGGCACAGATACGCAGTATTTT. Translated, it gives CATSGRAAGTDTQYF.

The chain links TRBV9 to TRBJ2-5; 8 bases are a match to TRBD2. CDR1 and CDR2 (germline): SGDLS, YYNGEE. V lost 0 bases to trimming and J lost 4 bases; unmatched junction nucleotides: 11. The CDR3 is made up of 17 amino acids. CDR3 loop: CASSVAGYSGTSETQYF. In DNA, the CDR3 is TGTGCCAGCAGCGTAGCCGGATATAGCGGGACCTCAGAGACCCAGTACTTC. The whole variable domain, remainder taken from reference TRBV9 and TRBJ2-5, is DSGVTQTPKHLITATGQRVTLRCSPRSGDLSVYWYQQSLDQGLQFLIQYYNGEERAKGNILERFSAQQFPDLHSELNLSSLELGDSALYFCASSVAGYSGTSETQYFGPGTRLLVL.

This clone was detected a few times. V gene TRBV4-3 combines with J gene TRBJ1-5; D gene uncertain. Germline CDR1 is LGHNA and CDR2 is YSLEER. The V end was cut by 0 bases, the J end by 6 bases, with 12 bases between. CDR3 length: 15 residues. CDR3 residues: CASSQDKGWGQPQHF. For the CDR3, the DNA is TGCGCCAGCAGCCAAGATAAAGGGTGGGGTCAGCCCCAGCATTTT.

DNA for the CDR3: TGTGCCGTCGGGGTGCGGAAGGAACAGCCCCAGCATTTT. Its translation: CAVGVRKEQPQHF. This chain uses TRBV27 with TRBJ1-5; D uncertain. Deletions cut 11 bases from V and 7 bases from J, with 18 bases between. The CDR3 runs 13 residues. CDR1 and CDR2 (germline): MNHEY, SMNVEV (reference sequence).

CDR3 sequence reads: CASSLVSDNYGYTF. Here the CDR3 DNA reads TGTGCCAGCAGCTTAGTGAGTGATAACTATGGCTACACCTTC. The J gene is TRBJ1-2, the V gene TRBV7-9; D is unclear. The length of the CDR3 is 14 residues. Trimming removed 1 base at V and 1 base at J, with 7 bases between. Germline V gene data show CDR1 as SEHNR and CDR2 as FQNEAQ (reference sequence).

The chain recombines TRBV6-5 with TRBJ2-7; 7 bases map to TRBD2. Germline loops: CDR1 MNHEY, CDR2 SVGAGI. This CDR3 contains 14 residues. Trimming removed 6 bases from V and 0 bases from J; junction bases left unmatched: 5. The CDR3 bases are TGTGCCAGCAGGGGGGACTATTTCTCCTACGAGCAGTACTTC. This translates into CASRGDYFSYEQYF.

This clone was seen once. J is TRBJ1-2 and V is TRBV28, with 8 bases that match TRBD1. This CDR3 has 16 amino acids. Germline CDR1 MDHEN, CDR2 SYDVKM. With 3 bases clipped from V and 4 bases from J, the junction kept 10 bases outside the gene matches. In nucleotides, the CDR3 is TGTGCCAGCAGTTTCGGGACAGGACCTCGCCTCTATGGCTACACCTTC. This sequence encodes CASSFGTGPRLYGYTF.

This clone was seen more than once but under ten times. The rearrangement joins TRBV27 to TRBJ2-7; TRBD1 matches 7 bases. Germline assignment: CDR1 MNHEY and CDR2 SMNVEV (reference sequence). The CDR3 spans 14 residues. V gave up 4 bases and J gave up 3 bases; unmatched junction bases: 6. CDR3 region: CASSSTGILYEQYF. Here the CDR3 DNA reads TGTGCCAGCAGTTCGACAGGGATCCTCTACGAGCAGTACTTC.

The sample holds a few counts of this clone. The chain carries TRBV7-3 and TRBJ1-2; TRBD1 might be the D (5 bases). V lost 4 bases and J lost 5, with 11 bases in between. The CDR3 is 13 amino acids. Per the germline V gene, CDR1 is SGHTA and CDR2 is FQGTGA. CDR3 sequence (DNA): TGTGCCAGCAGCTCCCGGGACGGGTATGGCTACACCTTC. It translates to CASSSRDGYGYTF.

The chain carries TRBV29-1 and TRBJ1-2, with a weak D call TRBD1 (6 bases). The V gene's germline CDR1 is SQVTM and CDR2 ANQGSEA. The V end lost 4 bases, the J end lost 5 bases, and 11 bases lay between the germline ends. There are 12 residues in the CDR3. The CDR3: CSVVGQRYGYTF. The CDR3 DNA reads TGCAGCGTTGTAGGACAGAGGTATGGCTACACCTTC.